This T cell receptor (beta chain) was captured in a study of type 1 regulatory T cells. Study summary: An in vitro protocol generated T-allo10, a Tr1-enriched, alloantigen-specific CD4 T cell product.

Each CDR3 protein is one row after TCRdb ran MiXCR on the reads. The sample records roughly 25,000 distinct CDR3 sequences, 55% to 75% being singletons. This clonotype showed up just a few times. Its target is not known. T-allo10 cells from the graft donor were described as anergic, host-alloantigen-specific, and alloantigen-specific suppressors. V was cut by 0 bases and J by 2 bases, with 16 bases left in between. Germline V gene sequence: CDR1 SGHRS, CDR2 YFSETQ. This CDR3 has 17 residues. Sequencing input: cultured T cells, either the whole culture or a sorted T cell fraction (not recorded which). The subset here: Tr1-enriched cell product generated in vitro against host alloantigens. The chain combines TRBV5-1 with TRBJ2-3; TRBD1 is a possible D gene (7 bases). This receptor was obtained from a human donor in good health. CDR3 loop: CASSLGRQGGFTDTQYF. The CDR3 nucleotides are TGCGCCAGCAGCTTGGGGCGGCAGGGGGGTTTCACAGATACGCAGTATTTT. Full variable domain (missing parts from reference TRBV5-1 and TRBJ2-3): KAGVTQTPRYLIKTRGQQVTLSCSPISGHRSVSWYQQTPGQGLQFLFEYFSETQRNKGNFPGRFSGRQFSNSRSEMNVSTLELGDSALYLCASSLGRQGGFTDTQYFGPGTRLTVL.